Here is one T cell receptor (beta chain) with its context. Its specificity is unknown. These data are taken from a study of shared clonotypes between healthy human individuals. V was clipped by 2 bases and J by 5 bases, with 13 bases between them. Per the germline V gene, CDR1 is MNHEY and CDR2 is SVGAGI. The CDR3 length is 14 residues. Study-wide findings and caveats: Some naive CD4 clonotypes, about 5.5%, turned up in common across a handful of donors.

A deep-level run was used for the assay. Profiling relied on immunoSEQ multiplex PCR, and the TCRdb table lists in-frame clones only, not all of them. The profile covers some 1.4 million clones, with roughly 97% appearing a single time and approximately 1% taken by the ten largest. CD4+ cells underwent separation, giving CD45RA+ naive and CD45RA-negative memory subsets. The sequenced sample consisted of naive CD4+ T cells sorted from blood. Subset here: CD45RA+ positively selected. The rearrangement links TRBV6-5 to TRBJ2-7, with D possibly matching TRBD1 (5 bases). The TCR was taken from a man under 40 in good health. CDR3 nucleotides: TGTGCCAGCAGTTACGGGCAGGGTTTCAACGAGCAGTACTTC. Translated: CASSYGQGFNEQYF.